Below, 5 T cell receptor beta chains from the same sample are listed, as sequenced in a study of cytomegalovirus exposure and HLA in healthy donors. Primers: 60 Vbeta forward and 13 Jbeta reverse. Sequenced by immunoSEQ multiplex PCR; TCRdb stores in-frame clones only, minus some. The table lists about 170,000 clones, around 74% of them singletons. Sequenced: PBMCs. The receptors come from a female donor in good health and CMV-seronegative.

V usage is TRBV7-9 and J usage is TRBJ1-2; D not resolved. CDR1 is SEHNR and CDR2 is FQNEAQ in the germline V gene (reference sequence). This CDR3 contains 13 residues. Trimming left V 1 base short and J 4 bases short, with 7 bases between. CDR3: CASSLVGAYGYTF. CDR3 in DNA: TGTGCCAGCAGCTTAGTGGGCGCCTATGGCTACACCTTC.

V is TRBV5-1 and J is TRBJ2-3; no definite D call. V lost 0 bases to trimming and J lost 8 bases, with 13 bases between them. There are 14 residues in the CDR3. Germline assignment: CDR1 SGHRS and CDR2 YFSETQ. For the CDR3, the DNA is TGCGCCAGCAGCTTGGAGCTCTCTAGTCGTACGCAGTATTTT. It is translated as CASSLELSSRTQYF.

This sequence joins TRBV19 and TRBJ1-2; 7 positions match TRBD1. The trim removed 4 bases at V and 3 bases at J, leaving 8 bases unmatched. This CDR3 comprises 15 residues. The V gene's germline CDR1 is LNHDA and CDR2 SQIVND (reference sequence). For the CDR3, the DNA is TGTGCCAGTAGTACCTTCGAGGGGGCGGACTATGGCTACACCTTC. Amino acids: CASSTFEGADYGYTF.

The V and J genes are TRBV28 and TRBJ2-5; possibly TRBD2 for D (7 bases). The germline CDR1 and CDR2 sequences are MDHEN and SYDVKM. Trimming removed 5 bases at V and 5 bases at J, with 24 bases between. CDR3 length: 17 amino acids. CDR3 bases: TGTGCCAGCAGTCCCTCCCTGGGGGCGGGAGCTCGTGAGACCCAGTACTTC. This gives the protein CASSPSLGAGARETQYF.

For the CDR3, the DNA is TGTGCCAGCAGCTTGGGACAGGGGGTTAATGAAGCTTTCTTT. Encoded protein: CASSLGQGVNEAFF. The rearrangement links TRBV5-8 to TRBJ1-1; TRBD1 matches at 9 bases. Germline V gene data show CDR1 as SGHTS and CDR2 as YDEGEE. Germline trimming cut 0 bases from V and 7 bases from J; bases unmatched to any gene: 4. The CDR3 spans 14 residues.